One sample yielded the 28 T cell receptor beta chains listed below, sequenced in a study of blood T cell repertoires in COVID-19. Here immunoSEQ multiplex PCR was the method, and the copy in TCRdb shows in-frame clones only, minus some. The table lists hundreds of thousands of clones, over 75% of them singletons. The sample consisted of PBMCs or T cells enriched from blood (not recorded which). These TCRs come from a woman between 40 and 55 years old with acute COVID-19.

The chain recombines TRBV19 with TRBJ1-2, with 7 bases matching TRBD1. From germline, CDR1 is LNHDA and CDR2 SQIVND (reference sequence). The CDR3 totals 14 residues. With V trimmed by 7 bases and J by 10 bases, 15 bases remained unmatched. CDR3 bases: TGTGCCAGTACCGAAAGCCGGGACAGTGAGTACTACACCTTC. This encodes CASTESRDSEYYTF.

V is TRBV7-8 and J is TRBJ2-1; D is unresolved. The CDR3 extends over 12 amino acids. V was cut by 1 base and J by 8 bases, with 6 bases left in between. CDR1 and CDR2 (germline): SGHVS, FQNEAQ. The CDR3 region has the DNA TGTGCCAGCAGCTTAGGGAGCTATGAGCAGTTCTTC. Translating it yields CASSLGSYEQFF.

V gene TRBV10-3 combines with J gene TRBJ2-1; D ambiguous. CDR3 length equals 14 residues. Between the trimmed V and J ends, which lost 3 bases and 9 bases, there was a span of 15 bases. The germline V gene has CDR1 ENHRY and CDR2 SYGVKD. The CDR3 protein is CAISETSGIGEQFF. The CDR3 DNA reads TGTGCCATCAGTGAAACATCGGGTATAGGTGAGCAGTTCTTC.

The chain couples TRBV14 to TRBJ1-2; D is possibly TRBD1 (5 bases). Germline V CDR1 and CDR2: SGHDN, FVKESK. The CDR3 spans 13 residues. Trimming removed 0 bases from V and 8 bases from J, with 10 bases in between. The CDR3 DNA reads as TGTGCCAGCAGCCAAGATCTGGAGGGGGGCTACACCTTC. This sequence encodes CASSQDLEGGYTF.

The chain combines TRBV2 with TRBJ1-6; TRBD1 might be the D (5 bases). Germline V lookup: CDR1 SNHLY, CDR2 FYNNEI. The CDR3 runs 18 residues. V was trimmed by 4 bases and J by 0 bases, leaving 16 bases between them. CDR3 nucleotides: TGTGCCAGCAGTGCGGTGACAGCGAGAAGCTCCTATAATTCACCCCTCCACTTT. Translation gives CASSAVTARSSYNSPLHF.

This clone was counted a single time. The CDR3 region has the DNA TGTGCCACCAGCGAGGGTTCCTACAATGAGCAGTTCTTC. This encodes CATSEGSYNEQFF. The genes are TRBV24-1 and TRBJ2-1, with D perhaps matching TRBD2 (5 bases). The germline V gene has CDR1 KGHDR and CDR2 SFDVKD. The CDR3 loop spans 13 amino acids. The V end was cut by 7 bases, the J end by 1 base, with 7 bases between.

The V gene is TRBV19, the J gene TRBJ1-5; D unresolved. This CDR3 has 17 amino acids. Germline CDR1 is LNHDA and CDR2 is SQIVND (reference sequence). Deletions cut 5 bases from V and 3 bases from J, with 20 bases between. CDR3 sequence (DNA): TGTGCCAGTAGTTCTCCACCCGGTATGATAATCAATCAGCCCCAGCATTTT. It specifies CASSSPPGMIINQPQHF.

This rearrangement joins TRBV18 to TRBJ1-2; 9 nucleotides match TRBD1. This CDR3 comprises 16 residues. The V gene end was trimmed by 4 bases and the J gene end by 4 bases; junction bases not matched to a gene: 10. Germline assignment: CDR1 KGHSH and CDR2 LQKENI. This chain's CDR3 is CASSLAGTGKLYGYTF. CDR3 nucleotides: TGTGCCAGCTCACTAGCAGGGACAGGGAAGCTCTATGGCTACACCTTC.

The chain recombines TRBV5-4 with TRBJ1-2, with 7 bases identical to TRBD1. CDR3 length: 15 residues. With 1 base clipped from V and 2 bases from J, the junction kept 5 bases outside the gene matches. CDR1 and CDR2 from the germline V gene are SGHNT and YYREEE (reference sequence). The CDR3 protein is CASSLRGGANYGYTF. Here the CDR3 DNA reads TGTGCCAGCAGCTTGAGAGGGGGCGCAAACTATGGCTACACCTTC.

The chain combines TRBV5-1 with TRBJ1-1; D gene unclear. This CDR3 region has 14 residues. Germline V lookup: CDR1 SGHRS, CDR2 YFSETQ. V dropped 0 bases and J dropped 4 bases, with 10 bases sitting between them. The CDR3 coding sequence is TGCGCCAGCAGCTTGGCCGGGATCGGCACTGAAGCTTTCTTT. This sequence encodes CASSLAGIGTEAFF.

The CDR3 DNA reads TGTGCCAGCAGCGTCGGACAGTTGATCGCCGGAAACACCATATATTTT. Its translation is CASSVGQLIAGNTIYF. The chain carries TRBV2 and TRBJ1-3, with D possibly TRBD1 on 6 matching bases. Per the germline V gene, CDR1 is SNHLY and CDR2 is FYNNEI. This CDR3 comprises 16 residues. With 6 bases removed from V and 4 bases from J, the gap between germline ends came to 19 bases.

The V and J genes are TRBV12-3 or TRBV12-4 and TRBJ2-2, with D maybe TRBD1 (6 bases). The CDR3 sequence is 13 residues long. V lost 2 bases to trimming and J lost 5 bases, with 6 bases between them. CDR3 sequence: CASSLQGTGELFF. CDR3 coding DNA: TGTGCCAGCAGTTTACAGGGGACCGGGGAGCTGTTTTTT.

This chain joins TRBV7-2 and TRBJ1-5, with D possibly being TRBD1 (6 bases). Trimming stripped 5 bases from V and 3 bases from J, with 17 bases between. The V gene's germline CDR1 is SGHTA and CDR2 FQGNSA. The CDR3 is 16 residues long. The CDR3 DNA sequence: TGTGCCAGCAGCCAAAGATGGACAGCCTACAATCAGCCCCAGCATTTT. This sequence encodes CASSQRWTAYNQPQHF.

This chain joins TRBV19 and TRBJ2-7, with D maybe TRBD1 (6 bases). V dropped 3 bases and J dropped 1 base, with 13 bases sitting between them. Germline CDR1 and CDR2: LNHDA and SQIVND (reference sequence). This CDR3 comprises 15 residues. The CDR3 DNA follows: TGTGCCAGTAGTATGTTTTGGACAGAATCCTACGAGCAGTACTTC. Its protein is CASSMFWTESYEQYF.

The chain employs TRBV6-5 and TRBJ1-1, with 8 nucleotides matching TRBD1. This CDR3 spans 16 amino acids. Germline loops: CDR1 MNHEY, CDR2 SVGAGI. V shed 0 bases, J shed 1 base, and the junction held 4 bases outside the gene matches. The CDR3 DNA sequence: TGTGCCAGCAGTTACTCCCGGACAGGGCGGAACACTGAAGCTTTCTTT. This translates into CASSYSRTGRNTEAFF.

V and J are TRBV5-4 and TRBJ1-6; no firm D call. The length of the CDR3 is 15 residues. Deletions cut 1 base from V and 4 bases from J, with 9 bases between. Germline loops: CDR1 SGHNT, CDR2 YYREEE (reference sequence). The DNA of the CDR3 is TGTGCCAGCAGCTTGTCTCCGGGATATAATTCACCCCTCCACTTT. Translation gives CASSLSPGYNSPLHF.

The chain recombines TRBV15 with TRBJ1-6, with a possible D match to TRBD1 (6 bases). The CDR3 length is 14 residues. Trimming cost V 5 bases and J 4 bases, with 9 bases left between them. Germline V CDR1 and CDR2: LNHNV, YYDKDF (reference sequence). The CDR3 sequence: CATSGQIYNSPLHF. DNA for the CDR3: TGTGCCACCAGCGGACAGATTTATAATTCACCCCTCCACTTT.

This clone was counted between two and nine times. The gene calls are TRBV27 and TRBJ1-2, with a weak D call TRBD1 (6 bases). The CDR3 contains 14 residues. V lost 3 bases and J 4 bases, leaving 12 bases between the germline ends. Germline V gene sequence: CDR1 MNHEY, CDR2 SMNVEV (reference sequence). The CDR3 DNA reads TGTGCCAGCAGTTTTGGGGGGGACACCTATGGCTACACCTTC. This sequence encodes CASSFGGDTYGYTF.

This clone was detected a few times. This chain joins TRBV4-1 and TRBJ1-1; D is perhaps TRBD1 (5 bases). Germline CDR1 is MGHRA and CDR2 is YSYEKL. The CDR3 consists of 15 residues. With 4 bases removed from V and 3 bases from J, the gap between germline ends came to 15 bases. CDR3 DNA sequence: TGCGCCAGCAGCCCGATCGGGGGTGTGGACACTGAAGCTTTCTTT. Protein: CASSPIGGVDTEAFF.

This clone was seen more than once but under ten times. The DNA of the CDR3 is TGTGCCAGTAGTAGTAGGCGCCCTTCCGGGACAGCCAACACTGAAGCTTTCTTT. This translates into CASSSRRPSGTANTEAFF. The genes are TRBV19 and TRBJ1-1; TRBD1 aligns across 7 bases. The CDR3 is 18 residues long. V lost 4 bases to trimming and J lost 2 bases; unmatched junction nucleotides: 16. The V gene's germline CDR1 is LNHDA and CDR2 SQIVND (reference sequence).

CDR3 sequence (DNA): TGTGCCAGCAGCCCGACTAGCGGGAGCTCCTACGAGCAGTACTTC. This translates into CASSPTSGSSYEQYF. This chain links TRBV4-2 with TRBJ2-7, with TRBD2 matching 12 bases. Unmatched junction bases numbered 1, after V lost 4 bases and J lost 0 bases. The germline V gene has CDR1 LGHNA and CDR2 YNFKEQ. The CDR3 is made up of 15 amino acids.

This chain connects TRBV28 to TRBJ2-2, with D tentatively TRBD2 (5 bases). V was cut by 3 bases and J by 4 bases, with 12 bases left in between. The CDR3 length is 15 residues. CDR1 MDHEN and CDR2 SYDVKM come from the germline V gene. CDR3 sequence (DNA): TGTGCCAGCAGTTTCACCGGACGGGGCACCGGGGAGCTGTTTTTT. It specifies CASSFTGRGTGELFF.

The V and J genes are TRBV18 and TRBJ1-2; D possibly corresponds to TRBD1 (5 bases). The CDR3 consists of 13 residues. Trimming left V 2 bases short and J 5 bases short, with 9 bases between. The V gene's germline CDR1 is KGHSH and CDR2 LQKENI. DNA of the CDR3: TGTGCCAGCTCACCAGACAGTGGGTATGGCTACACCTTC. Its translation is CASSPDSGYGYTF.

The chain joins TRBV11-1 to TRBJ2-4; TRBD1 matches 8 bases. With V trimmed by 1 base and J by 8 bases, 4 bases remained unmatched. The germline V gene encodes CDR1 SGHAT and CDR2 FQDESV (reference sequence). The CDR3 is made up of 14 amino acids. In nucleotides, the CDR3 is TGTGCCAGCAGCTTAGGTCCAGGGGGCTACATTCAGTACTTC. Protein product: CASSLGPGGYIQYF.

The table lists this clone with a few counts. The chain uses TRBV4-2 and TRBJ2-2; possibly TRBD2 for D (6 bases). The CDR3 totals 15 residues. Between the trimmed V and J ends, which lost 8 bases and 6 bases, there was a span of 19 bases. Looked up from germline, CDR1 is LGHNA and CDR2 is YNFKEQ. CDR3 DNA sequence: TGTGCCAGCGGGCGGGAACTTATGGCGGCCGGGGAGCTGTTTTTT. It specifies CASGRELMAAGELFF.

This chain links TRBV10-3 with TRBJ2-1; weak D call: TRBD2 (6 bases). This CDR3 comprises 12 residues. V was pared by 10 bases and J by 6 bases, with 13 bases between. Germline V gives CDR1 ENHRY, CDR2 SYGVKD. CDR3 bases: TGTGCCACTACCGAGACTAGCAATGAGCAGTTCTTC. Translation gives CATTETSNEQFF.

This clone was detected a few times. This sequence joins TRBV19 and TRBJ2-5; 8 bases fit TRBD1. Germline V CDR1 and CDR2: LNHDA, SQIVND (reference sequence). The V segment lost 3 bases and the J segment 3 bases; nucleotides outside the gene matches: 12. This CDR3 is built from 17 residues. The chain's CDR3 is CASSIASRRTGKETQYF. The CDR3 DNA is TGTGCCAGTAGTATCGCGTCGCGGCGGACAGGGAAAGAGACCCAGTACTTC.

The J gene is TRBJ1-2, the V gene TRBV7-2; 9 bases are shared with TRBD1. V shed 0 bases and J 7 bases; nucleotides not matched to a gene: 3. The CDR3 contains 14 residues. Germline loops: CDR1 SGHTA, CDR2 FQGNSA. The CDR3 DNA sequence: TGTGCCAGCAGCTTAGCGGGGACAGGGAGTGGCTACACCTTC. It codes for CASSLAGTGSGYTF. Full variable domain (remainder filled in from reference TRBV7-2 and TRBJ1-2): GAGVSQSPSNKVTEKGKDVELRCDPISGHTALYWYRQSLGQGLEFLIYFQGNSAPDKSGLPSDRFSAERTGGSVSTLTIQRTQQEDSAVYLCASSLAGTGSGYTFGSGTRLTVV.